This T cell receptor beta chain was documented in a study of T cell repertoires in cytomegalovirus infection. Across the study: The public TCR beta signatures pointed to both CMV infection and matching HLA type. Study-level points and caveats: Frequencies of public TCR beta families were cumulated, and this identified carriers of CMV plus the relevant HLA. HLA-C-restricted TCR beta clonotypes specific for CMV led the ex vivo response.

The CDR3 totals 15 residues. V shed 2 bases and J shed 9 bases, with 17 bases lying between them. CDR1 is SGHTA and CDR2 is FQGNSA in the germline V gene. This clonotype was counted many times. Its antigen is unknown. TCRdb processed the reads anew with MiXCR; each CDR3 protein has one entry. The sample shows 76,000 or so distinct CDR3 sequences, about 3.8% of them seen only once. The V call is TRBV7-2, the J call TRBJ1-5; D is perhaps TRBD1 (5 bases). Sequencing was carried out using PBMCs. The receptor comes from a human donor in good health (CMV status not recorded). Some clones in this sample may be carry-over from other donors' samples. For the CDR3, the DNA is TGTGCCAGCAGCTTACAGGGAGAGGGCCTATGGCCCCAGCATTTT. Translation gives CASSLQGEGLWPQHF.